The clone carrying this T cell receptor (beta chain) was seen a few times. The antigen remains undetermined. The assay was immunoSEQ multiplex PCR, and TCRdb's table has in-frame clones only and misses some. The data hold fewer than 35,000 clones, with 65% to 80% observed a single time. V lost 1 base and J lost 1, with 7 bases in between. Germline CDR1 is SEHNR and CDR2 is FQNEAQ (reference sequence). The CDR3 contains 15 residues. The data were obtained in a study of a mutant IDH1 vaccine in newly diagnosed glioma. At the level of the study: Initiation of the vaccine course occurred 4-6 weeks after radiotherapy alone, or alongside temozolomide cycles. Visit timing is recorded as week 35 for V12 and week 47 for V13. Study-wide points: Detectable vaccine-induced immune responses arose in around 93% of patients.

Time point meaning: week 35, safety follow-up. What each vaccine dose contained was 300 ug of mutant IDH1 20-mer peptide, accompanied by topical imiquimod. Scheduled for weeks 1, 3, 5, 7, 11, 15, 19 and 23, eight vaccinations were given to patients. The chain has TRBV7-9 and TRBJ1-4; unclear D gene. Here the sequenced sample was PBMCs, taken from a glioma patient whose treatment included an IDH1 peptide vaccine. This TCR derives from a man aged 50 or older with glioma. As DNA, the CDR3 is TGTGCCAGCAGCTTAGTAGACGGAACTAATGAAAAACTGTTTTTT. Residues: CASSLVDGTNEKLFF.